This is a list of T cell receptor beta chains from one sample in a study of blood T cell repertoires in COVID-19. TCRdb keeps only in-frame clones here, not all; method: immunoSEQ multiplex PCR. Of some 250,000 clones listed, under 90% are singletons. Sequenced material: peripheral blood. The source of these receptors is a man aged 55 to 70 with acute or convalescent COVID-19. CDR3s include the opening cysteine and the closing phenylalanine or tryptophan. Fields, in order: D gene, V gene, CDR3 protein. D genes are given only for firm matches.

TRBD1,TRBV19,CASSMVDRRTEAFF
TRBD1,TRBV28,CAGGDRENTGELFF
NA,TRBV5-1,CASSLGRPGYQRWGQTNEQFF
NA,TRBV4-2,CASSRSPGYDQPQHF
TRBD1,TRBV18,CASSPPSAGGVTGELFF
TRBD2,TRBV6-1,CASSAGTSGKGDTQYF
TRBD1,TRBV4-3,CASSQGLTGVETQYF
NA,TRBV3-1/TRBV3-2,CASSQAGKNTEAFF
NA,TRBV27,CASSLVGLRGNQPQHF
TRBD1,TRBV29-1,CSVKRTGAGETQYF
NA,TRBV7-9,CASSPRPGQEAFF
NA,TRBV24-1,CATSDLRGSQETQYF
TRBD2,TRBV13,CASSSESGGGTTDTQYF